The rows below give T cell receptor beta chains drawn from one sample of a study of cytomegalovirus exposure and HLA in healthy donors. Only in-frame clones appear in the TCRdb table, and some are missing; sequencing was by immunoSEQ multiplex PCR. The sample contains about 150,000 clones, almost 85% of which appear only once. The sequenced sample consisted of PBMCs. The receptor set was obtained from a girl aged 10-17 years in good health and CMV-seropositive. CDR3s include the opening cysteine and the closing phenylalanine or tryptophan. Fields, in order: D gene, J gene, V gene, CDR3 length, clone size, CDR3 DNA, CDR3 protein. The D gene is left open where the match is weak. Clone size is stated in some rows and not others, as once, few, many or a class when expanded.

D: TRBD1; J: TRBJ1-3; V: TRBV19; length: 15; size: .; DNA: TGTGCCAGTAGGGACAGGCTATACTCTGGAAACACCATATATTTT; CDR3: CASRDRLYSGNTIYF
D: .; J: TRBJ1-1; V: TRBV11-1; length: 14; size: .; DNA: TGTGCCAGCAGCTTAGAGAGGCTGAACACTGAAGCTTTCTTT; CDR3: CASSLERLNTEAFF
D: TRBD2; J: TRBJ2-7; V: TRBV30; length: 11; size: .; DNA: TGTGCCTGGGCAGGGAGGGACGAGCAGTACTTC; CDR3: CAWAGRDEQYF
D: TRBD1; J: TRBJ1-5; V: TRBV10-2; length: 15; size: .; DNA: TGCGCCAGCAGTGAGGCAGGGGGAAGGAATCAGCCCCAGCATTTT; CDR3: CASSEAGGRNQPQHF
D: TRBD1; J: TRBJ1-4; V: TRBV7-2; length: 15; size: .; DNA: TGTGCCAGCAGCTGGGGACAGGGGGCGCATGAAAAACTGTTTTTT; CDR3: CASSWGQGAHEKLFF
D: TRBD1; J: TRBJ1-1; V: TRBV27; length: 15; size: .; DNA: TGTGCCAGCAGTTTAGGAGGACAGGGGGAACGTGAAGCTTTCTTT; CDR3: CASSLGGQGEREAFF
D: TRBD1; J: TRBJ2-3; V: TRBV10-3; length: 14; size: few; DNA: TGTGCCATCAGTGAGTCGGACAGGGGGGATACGCAGTATTTT; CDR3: CAISESDRGDTQYF
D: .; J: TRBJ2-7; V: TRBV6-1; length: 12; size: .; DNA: TGTGCCAGCAGCGAGGGAGTGGGGGAGCAGTACTTC; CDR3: CASSEGVGEQYF
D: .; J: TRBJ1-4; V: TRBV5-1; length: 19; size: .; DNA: TGCGCCAGCAGCTTGAGCCCTTCCTACCGGACAGTCCGTAATGAAAAACTGTTTTTT; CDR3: CASSLSPSYRTVRNEKLFF
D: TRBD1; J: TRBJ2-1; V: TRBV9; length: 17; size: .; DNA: TGTGCCAGCAGCGTCCCACTGACAGGGGAGTTACCCGGGGAACAGTTCTTC; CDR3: CASSVPLTGELPGEQFF
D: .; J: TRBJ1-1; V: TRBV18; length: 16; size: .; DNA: TGTGCCAGCTCCTCTTTGAGTCGTAGGGGTGGCACTGAAGCTTTCTTT; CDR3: CASSSLSRRGGTEAFF
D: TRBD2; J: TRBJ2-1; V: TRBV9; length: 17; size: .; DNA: TGTGCCAGCAGCGTAGTCGGGCTAGCGGACTCCTACAATGAGCAGTTCTTC; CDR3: CASSVVGLADSYNEQFF
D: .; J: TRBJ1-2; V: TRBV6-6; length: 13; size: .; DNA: TGTGCCAGCAGTTACAATAAAAAATTTGGCTACACCTTC; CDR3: CASSYNKKFGYTF
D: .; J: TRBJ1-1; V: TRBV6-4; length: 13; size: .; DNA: TGTGCCAGCAGACAACAGGAGAACACTGAAGCTTTCTTT; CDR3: CASRQQENTEAFF
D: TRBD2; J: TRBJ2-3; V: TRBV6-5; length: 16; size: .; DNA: TGTGCCGGCAGTTATCAACTAGCGGGGGGACCAGATATGCAGTATTTT; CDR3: CAGSYQLAGGPDMQYF
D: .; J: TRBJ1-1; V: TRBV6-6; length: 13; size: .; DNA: TGTGCCAGCAACGGGCGGGGGCTCGCTGAAGCTTTCTTT; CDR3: CASNGRGLAEAFF
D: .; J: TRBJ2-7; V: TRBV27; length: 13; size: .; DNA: TGTGCCAGCAGAGAAGGGGGTATCAACGAGCAGTACTTC; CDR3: CASREGGINEQYF
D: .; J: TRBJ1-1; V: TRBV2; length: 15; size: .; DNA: TGTGCCAGCAGGAGACACTTAGACGGGAACACTGAAGCTTTCTTT; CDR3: CASRRHLDGNTEAFF
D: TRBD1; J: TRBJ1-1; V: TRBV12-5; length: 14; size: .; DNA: TGTGCTAGTGGTTTGGGAGGACAGGGGGCTGCAGCTTTCTTT; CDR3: CASGLGGQGAAAFF
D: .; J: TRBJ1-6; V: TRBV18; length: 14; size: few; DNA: TGTGCCAGCTCCTCGAGGTCCTATAATTCACCCCTCCACTTT; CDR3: CASSSRSYNSPLHF
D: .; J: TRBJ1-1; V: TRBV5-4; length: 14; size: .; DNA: TGTGCCAGCAGCCCGACGGGGGGCTCGGTTGAAGCTTTCTTT; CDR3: CASSPTGGSVEAFF
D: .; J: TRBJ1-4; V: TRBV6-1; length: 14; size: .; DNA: TGTGCCAGCACCAACTCGGGGTCCAATGAAAAACTGTTTTTT; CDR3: CASTNSGSNEKLFF
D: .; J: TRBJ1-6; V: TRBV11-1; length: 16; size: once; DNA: TGTGCCAGCAGCCCAGGGGCGGGCAGGGCTAATTCACCCCTCCACTTT; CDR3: CASSPGAGRANSPLHF
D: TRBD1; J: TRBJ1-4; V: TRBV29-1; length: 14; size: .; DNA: TGCAGCGGGACAGGGGGCGACCTTAATGAAAAACTGTTTTTT; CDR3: CSGTGGDLNEKLFF
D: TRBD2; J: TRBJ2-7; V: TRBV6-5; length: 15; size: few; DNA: TGTGCCAGCAGACCTTCCCGACTAGCCTCCTACGAGCAGTACTTC; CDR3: CASRPSRLASYEQYF
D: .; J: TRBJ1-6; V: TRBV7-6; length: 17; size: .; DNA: TGTGCCAGCAGCTTAGGGCTGTCGGGAGACTATAATTCACCCCTCCACTTT; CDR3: CASSLGLSGDYNSPLHF
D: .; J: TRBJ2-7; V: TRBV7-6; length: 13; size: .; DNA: TGTGCCAGCAGCCCTTATAGAACCTACGAGCAGTACTTC; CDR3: CASSPYRTYEQYF
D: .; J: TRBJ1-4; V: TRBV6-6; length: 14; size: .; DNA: TGTGCCAGCAGTTACGTGAACGAGGATGAAAAACTGTTTTTT; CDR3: CASSYVNEDEKLFF
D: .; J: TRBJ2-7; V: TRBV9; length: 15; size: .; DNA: TGTGCCAGCAGCCGAGCGGTGCAATTGCCGTACGAGCAGTACTTC; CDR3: CASSRAVQLPYEQYF
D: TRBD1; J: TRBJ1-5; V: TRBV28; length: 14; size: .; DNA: TGTGCCAGCAGAGTAGGGGGCGCGGGGCAGCCCCAGCATTTT; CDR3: CASRVGGAGQPQHF
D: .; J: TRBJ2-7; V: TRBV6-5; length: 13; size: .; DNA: TGTGCCAGCAGTTACGTAGAGACCTACGAGCAGTACTTC; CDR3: CASSYVETYEQYF
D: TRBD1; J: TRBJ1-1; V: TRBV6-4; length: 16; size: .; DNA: TGTGCCAGCAGGCAGTTGGCAGGGGGCATGAACACTGAAGCTTTCTTT; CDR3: CASRQLAGGMNTEAFF
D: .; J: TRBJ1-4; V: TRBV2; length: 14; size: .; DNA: TGTGCCAGCATTGCGGGCGTAGTTAATGAAAAACTGTTTTTT; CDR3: CASIAGVVNEKLFF
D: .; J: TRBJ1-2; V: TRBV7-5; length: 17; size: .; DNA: TGTGCCAGAAGCTTAGGGGAGGGCAGACATTCTAACTATGGCTACACCTTC; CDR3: CARSLGEGRHSNYGYTF
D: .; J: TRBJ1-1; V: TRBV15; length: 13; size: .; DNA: TGTGCCACCAGCAGCAGGGGACCCCCTGAAGCTTTCTTT; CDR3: CATSSRGPPEAFF
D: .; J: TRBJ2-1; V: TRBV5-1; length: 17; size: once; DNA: TGCGCCAGCAGCTTGGACCCCCAGCGGAGCTCCTACAATGAGCAGTTCTTC; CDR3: CASSLDPQRSSYNEQFF
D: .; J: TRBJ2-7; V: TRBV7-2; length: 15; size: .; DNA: TGTGCCAGCAGCCTAGGAGACGGTGGGGGGTACGAGCAGTACTTC; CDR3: CASSLGDGGGYEQYF
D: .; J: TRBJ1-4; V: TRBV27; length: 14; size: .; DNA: TGTGCCAGCAGTTTACTTTGGCCTAATGAAAAACTGTTTTTT; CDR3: CASSLLWPNEKLFF
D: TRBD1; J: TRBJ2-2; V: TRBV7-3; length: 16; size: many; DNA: TGTGCCAGCAGCCCGGGGACAGGGCTGAGCACCGGGGAGCTGTTTTTT; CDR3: CASSPGTGLSTGELFF
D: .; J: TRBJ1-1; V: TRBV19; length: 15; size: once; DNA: TGTGCCAGTAGTAGGGCCCGGGGGACCTACACTGAAGCTTTCTTT; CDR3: CASSRARGTYTEAFF
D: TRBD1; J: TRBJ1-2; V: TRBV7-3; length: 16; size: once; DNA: TGTGCCAGCAGCTCAACCGGGACAGGGGGCAGCTATGGCTACACCTTC; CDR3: CASSSTGTGGSYGYTF
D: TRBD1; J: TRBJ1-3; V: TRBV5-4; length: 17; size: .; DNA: TGTGCCAGCAGCTCGGGGACAGATCGCTACTCTGGAAACACCATATATTTT; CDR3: CASSSGTDRYSGNTIYF
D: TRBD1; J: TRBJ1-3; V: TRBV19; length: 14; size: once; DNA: TGTGCCAGTAGGGACGACAGGGGGAGAAACACCATATATTTT; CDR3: CASRDDRGRNTIYF
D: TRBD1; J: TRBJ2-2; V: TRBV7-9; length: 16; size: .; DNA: TGTGCCAGCAGCCTCAGGACAGGGGTTTACACCGGGGAGCTGTTTTTT; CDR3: CASSLRTGVYTGELFF
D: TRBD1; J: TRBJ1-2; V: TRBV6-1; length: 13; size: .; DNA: TGTGCCAGCAGTGAAGGGGGACAGAGTGGCTACACCTTC; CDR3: CASSEGGQSGYTF
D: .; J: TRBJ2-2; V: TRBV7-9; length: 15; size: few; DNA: TGTGCCAGCAGCTTAGAGACACCCCTCGGCGGGGAGCTGTTTTTT; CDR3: CASSLETPLGGELFF